The 29 T cell receptor beta chains below were found in one sample sequenced in a study of shared clonotypes between healthy human individuals. Libraries were prepared by immunoSEQ multiplex PCR; TCRdb keeps only in-frame clonotypes and omits some of them. The sample records millions of clones, 85% to 95% being singletons. The naive CD8 fraction comprised CD45RO-negative cells positively selected for CCR7 and excluded terminally differentiated effector memory CD45RA+ cells. The material sequenced was naive CD8+ T cells sorted from blood. The receptors here all came from a man aged 18 to 29 in good health.

DNA of the CDR3: TGTGCCAGCAGCTTGGAAAGGCAGGGGGGGATTCAGTACTTC. Protein: CASSLERQGGIQYF. The chain is built from TRBV5-4 and TRBJ2-4; D may be TRBD1 or TRBD2 (7 bases each). Trimming removed 0 bases from V and 10 bases from J, with 14 bases in between. The germline gives CDR1 SGHNT, CDR2 YYREEE (reference sequence). The CDR3 is made up of 14 amino acids.

V gene TRBV25-1 combines with J gene TRBJ1-6; D perhaps matches TRBD1 (5 bases). CDR3 length: 14 amino acids. V lost 3 bases, J lost 11 bases, and 14 bases lay in between. From germline, CDR1 is MGHDK and CDR2 SYGVNS. This CDR3 is CASSERGPRPPLHF. CDR3 bases: TGTGCCAGCAGTGAGAGGGGACCCAGGCCACCCCTCCACTTT.

The chain has TRBV6-6 and TRBJ1-2, with no clear D. Germline-derived CDR1 and CDR2 are MNHNY and SVGAGI (reference sequence). Between the trimmed V and J ends, which lost 4 bases and 3 bases, there was a span of 9 bases. The CDR3 is made up of 13 amino acids. CDR3 sequence reads: CASSSHPYYGYTF. CDR3 in DNA: TGTGCCAGCAGTTCCCACCCCTACTATGGCTACACCTTC.

The chain carries TRBV5-4 and TRBJ2-7; 7 bases are a match to TRBD2. Germline V gene sequence: CDR1 SGHNT, CDR2 YYREEE (reference sequence). The V and J ends lost 0 bases and 2 bases, in that order; junction bases with no gene match: 5. The CDR3 is 15 residues long. This CDR3 reads CASSLEAGRAYEQYF. Written as DNA, the CDR3 is TGTGCCAGCAGCTTGGAGGCAGGGAGGGCCTACGAGCAGTACTTC. The variable domain in full, completed from reference TRBV5-4 and TRBJ2-7, reads ETGVTQSPTHLIKTRGQQVTLRCSSQSGHNTVSWYQQALGQGPQFIFQYYREEENGRGNFPPRFSGLQFPNYSSELNVNALELDDSALYLCASSLEAGRAYEQYFGPGTRLTVT.

The J gene is TRBJ2-5, the V gene TRBV5-6; D is tentatively TRBD1 or TRBD2 (5 bases each). In germline, CDR1 is SGHDT, CDR2 YYEEEE. Trimming stripped 3 bases from V and 2 bases from J, with 8 bases between. The CDR3 length is 13 residues. The CDR3 reads CASSYGAQETQYF. The CDR3 DNA reads as TGTGCCAGCAGCTACGGGGCGCAAGAGACCCAGTACTTC. Supplemented by reference TRBV5-6 and TRBJ2-5, the full variable domain reads DAGVTQSPTHLIKTRGQQVTLRCSPKSGHDTVSWYQQALGQGPQFIFQYYEEEERQRGNFPDRFSGHQFPNYSSELNVNALLLGDSALYLCASSYGAQETQYFGPGTRLLVL.

The CDR3 is CASSLEQGSEAFF. CDR3 nucleotides: TGTGCCAGCAGTTTGGAACAGGGGTCTGAAGCTTTCTTT. The chain joins TRBV28 to TRBJ1-1, with 7 bases aligning to TRBD1. The CDR3 has 13 amino acids. CDR1 is MDHEN, CDR2 SYDVKM, per germline. Unmatched junction bases numbered 4, after V lost 3 bases and J lost 6 bases.

The chain is built from TRBV7-9 and TRBJ2-2; no clear D. This CDR3 is 14 amino acids long. Germline CDR1 SEHNR, CDR2 FQNEAQ (reference sequence). Deletions cut 0 bases from V and 8 bases from J, with 10 bases between. The CDR3 bases are TGTGCCAGCAGCTTAGCGCTCTTTGCTGGGGAGCTGTTTTTT. This encodes CASSLALFAGELFF.

The genes are TRBV19 and TRBJ2-7, with a possible D match to TRBD1 (6 bases). Germline loops: CDR1 LNHDA, CDR2 SQIVND (reference sequence). This CDR3 has 13 residues. V lost 3 bases and J lost 3, with 9 bases in between. CDR3 in DNA: TGTGCCAGTAGTATCTTGGACAGCTACGAGCAGTACTTC. It translates to CASSILDSYEQYF.

V gene TRBV6-6 combines with J gene TRBJ2-7; 9 bases match TRBD1. The CDR3 covers 14 residues. Germline CDR1 MNHNY, CDR2 SVGAGI (reference sequence). V trimming: 5 bases; J trimming: 6 bases; junction bases outside the gene matches: 8. The CDR3 sequence: CASSDAQGAGEQYF. CDR3 nucleotides: TGTGCCAGCAGTGACGCACAGGGGGCGGGCGAGCAGTACTTC.

This clone was seen more than once but under ten times. The chain couples TRBV6-5 to TRBJ2-5; 10 bases match TRBD1. The CDR3 covers 14 residues. CDR1 is MNHEY, CDR2 SVGAGI, per germline. Trimming cost V 6 bases and J 5 bases; bases outside gene matches: 6. The CDR3 is CASSSTGGVETQYF. The CDR3 DNA reads TGTGCCAGCAGCTCGACAGGGGGCGTCGAGACCCAGTACTTC.

A note on this clone: Distinct nucleotide sequences in the sample also encode this CDR3. The V and J genes are TRBV7-8 and TRBJ2-1; tentatively, D is TRBD2 (6 bases). Trimming removed 0 bases at V and 7 bases at J, with 10 bases between. CDR3 length: 14 residues. Germline CDR1 and CDR2: SGHVS and FQNEAQ. The chain's CDR3 is CASSLALTRNEQFF. CDR3 sequence (DNA): TGTGCCAGCAGCTTAGCGTTGACTAGAAATGAGCAGTTCTTC.

The chain carries TRBV30 and TRBJ1-5; weak D call: TRBD1 (5 bases). The CDR3 runs to 15 residues. In germline, CDR1 is GTSNPN, CDR2 SVGIG (reference sequence). Trimming removed 5 bases from V and 0 bases from J, with 14 bases in between. CDR3 residues: CAWGDSSNSNQPQHF. The CDR3 coding sequence is TGTGCCTGGGGGGACTCATCAAATAGCAATCAGCCCCAGCATTTT. The full variable domain, rest sourced from reference TRBV30 and TRBJ1-5, is SQTIHQWPATLVQPVGSPLSLECTVEGTSNPNLYWYRQAAGRGLQLLFYSVGIGQISSEVPQNLSASRPQDRQFILSSKKLLLSDSGFYLCAWGDSSNSNQPQHFGDGTRLSIL.

The chain combines TRBV21-1 with TRBJ1-5. TRBV21-1 is termed a pseudogene. The CDR3 length is 14 residues. The CDR3 bases are TGTGCCAGCAGCCCCCCCGGCAGCAATCAGCCCCAGCATTTT. Translation gives CASSPPGSNQPQHF.

The J gene is TRBJ2-5, the V gene TRBV27, with 7 bases matching TRBD2. This CDR3 contains 13 residues. Germline V CDR1 and CDR2: MNHEY, SMNVEV (reference sequence). With V trimmed by 6 bases and J by 5 bases, 6 bases remained unmatched. The CDR3, as DNA: TGTGCCAGCAGACCGGGAGCGGGGGAGACCCAGTACTTC. It yields the protein CASRPGAGETQYF.

The rearrangement joins TRBV6-6 to TRBJ2-7; D possibly corresponds to TRBD1 (6 bases). This CDR3 spans 14 amino acids. V was cut by 4 bases and J by 3 bases, with 13 bases left in between. Per the germline V gene, CDR1 is MNHNY and CDR2 is SVGAGI (reference sequence). This CDR3 is CASSSDRNFYEQYF. CDR3 coding DNA: TGTGCCAGCAGTTCTGACAGGAACTTCTACGAGCAGTACTTC.

The chain uses TRBV7-3 and TRBJ1-1; D remains ambiguous. Germline assignment: CDR1 SGHTA and CDR2 FQGTGA. The CDR3 extends over 17 amino acids. V lost 1 base and J lost 3, with 18 bases in between. The DNA for the CDR3 is TGTGCCAGCAGCTTAATCCAACAGCTACCGGCCGACACTGAAGCTTTCTTT. Its protein product is CASSLIQQLPADTEAFF. The full variable domain, rest sourced from reference TRBV7-3 and TRBJ1-1, is GAGVSQTPSNKVTEKGKYVELRCDPISGHTALYWYRQSLGQGPEFLIYFQGTGAADDSGLPNDRFFAVRPEGSVSTLKIQRTERGDSAVYLCASSLIQQLPADTEAFFGQGTRLTVV.

Details on this clone: Other DNA sequences in the same sample also yield this CDR3. The V call is TRBV6-5, the J call TRBJ2-5; TRBD1 matches 10 bases. The trim removed 4 bases at V and 5 bases at J, leaving 1 base unmatched. The CDR3 sequence is 13 residues long. Germline V gives CDR1 MNHEY, CDR2 SVGAGI. DNA for the CDR3: TGTGCCAGCAGTTGGGACAGGGGCGAGACCCAGTACTTC. Protein sequence: CASSWDRGETQYF.

The rearrangement links TRBV7-6 to TRBJ1-4; D is possibly TRBD1 (5 bases). Germline values: CDR1 SGHVS, CDR2 FNYEAQ. V shed 5 bases and J shed 3 bases, with 10 bases lying between them. This CDR3 is built from 14 residues. The CDR3 sequence: CASSPRDANEKLFF. CDR3 coding DNA: TGTGCCAGCAGCCCCAGGGATGCTAATGAAAAACTGTTTTTT.

V and J are TRBV7-9 and TRBJ2-1; possibly TRBD1 or TRBD2 for D (6 bases each). This CDR3 comprises 15 residues. CDR1 is SEHNR, CDR2 FQNEAQ, per germline (reference sequence). V was shortened by 5 bases and J by 9 bases, with 20 bases between the two germline ends. The CDR3 loop reads CASSAGLMGGFEQFF. CDR3 DNA: TGTGCCAGCAGCGCCGGGTTGATGGGGGGCTTTGAGCAGTTCTTC. Filled out from reference TRBV7-9 and TRBJ2-1, the complete variable domain reads DTGVSQNPRHKITKRGQNVTFRCDPISEHNRLYWYRQTLGQGPEFLTYFQNEAQLEKSRLLSDRFSAERPKGSFSTLEIQRTEQGDSAMYLCASSAGLMGGFEQFFGPGTRLTVL.

This sequence joins TRBV6-1 and TRBJ1-5; D is perhaps TRBD1 (6 bases). Deletions cut 6 bases from V and 0 bases from J, with 9 bases between. The CDR3 has 14 residues. CDR1 is MNHNS and CDR2 is SASEGT in the germline V gene. In DNA form, the CDR3 reads TGTGCCAGCAGGACAGGAGATAGCAATCAGCCCCAGCATTTT. It translates to CASRTGDSNQPQHF.

The rearrangement links TRBV6-6 to TRBJ2-7; 10 bases match TRBD1. Unmatched junction bases numbered 5, after V lost 4 bases and J lost 2 bases. In germline, CDR1 is MNHNY, CDR2 SVGAGI (reference sequence). This CDR3 is built from 15 residues. CDR3 bases: TGTGCCAGCAGTTGGGGAGGGACAGGGGCCTACGAGCAGTACTTC. Its translation is CASSWGGTGAYEQYF.

V and J are TRBV9 and TRBJ2-5; perhaps TRBD2 as D (6 bases). CDR1 and CDR2 from the germline V gene are SGDLS and YYNGEE. The V end was cut by 0 bases, the J end by 4 bases, with 13 bases between. The CDR3 covers 15 residues. The CDR3: CASSVDGGMGETQYF. The CDR3 DNA follows: TGTGCCAGCAGCGTAGATGGCGGGATGGGAGAGACCCAGTACTTC.

CDR3 nucleotide sequence: TGCGCCAGCAGCCAAGATCCTAGCGGGAGCTACCTCGAGCAGTACTTC. It translates to CASSQDPSGSYLEQYF. The chain joins TRBV4-3 to TRBJ2-7; 10 nucleotides line up with TRBD2. This CDR3 comprises 16 residues. CDR1 is LGHNA, CDR2 YSLEER, per germline. With V trimmed by 0 bases and J by 6 bases, 8 bases remained unmatched.

The chain joins TRBV7-9 to TRBJ2-7; TRBD1 agrees at 8 bases. The junction had 8 bases not matched to a gene; V was cut back by 6 bases and J by 1 base. The germline CDR1 and CDR2 sequences are SEHNR and FQNEAQ (reference sequence). This CDR3 has 15 residues. CDR3 in DNA: TGTGCCAGCAGTAGCGGTCGACAGGGGTCCTACGAGCAGTACTTC. Encoded protein: CASSSGRQGSYEQYF. The full variable domain, rest sourced from reference TRBV7-9 and TRBJ2-7, is DTGVSQNPRHKITKRGQNVTFRCDPISEHNRLYWYRQTLGQGPEFLTYFQNEAQLEKSRLLSDRFSAERPKGSFSTLEIQRTEQGDSAMYLCASSSGRQGSYEQYFGPGTRLTVT.

The chain links TRBV13 to TRBJ2-1; TRBD2 matches at 8 bases. J was trimmed by 0 bases and V by 4 bases; bases with no gene match: 14. CDR3 length: 19 amino acids. Germline V lookup: CDR1 PRHDT, CDR2 FYEKMQ (reference sequence). The CDR3 loop is CASSSPGLVYGGSYNEQFF. CDR3 in DNA: TGTGCCAGCAGCTCCCCGGGACTAGTTTATGGGGGCTCCTACAATGAGCAGTTCTTC.

As concerns this clone: The same CDR3 can be traced to other DNA sequences in this sample. V and J are TRBV7-9 and TRBJ2-7; the match to TRBD1 covers 7 bases. The CDR3 consists of 14 residues. Trimming cost V 1 base and J 3 bases; bases outside gene matches: 3. CDR1 is SEHNR, CDR2 FQNEAQ, per germline (reference sequence). The DNA for the CDR3 is TGTGCCAGCAGCTTAGAGGGGGACAGCTACGAGCAGTACTTC. Protein sequence: CASSLEGDSYEQYF.

This clone was observed once. The rearrangement links TRBV9 to TRBJ2-4; maybe TRBD2 (5 bases). This CDR3 region has 13 residues. The V gene lost 8 bases and the J gene lost 6 bases, with 15 bases spanning the gap. CDR1 and CDR2 from the germline V gene are SGDLS and YYNGEE. CDR3 DNA: TGTGCCAGTTCGGGGAATGAACTAAACATTCAGTACTTC. Translated: CASSGNELNIQYF.

The V call is TRBV27, the J call TRBJ2-5, with 7 bases aligning to TRBD2. V lost 4 bases and J lost 0; bases outside the gene matches: 8. This CDR3 spans 16 amino acids. CDR1 is MNHEY and CDR2 is SMNVEV in the germline V gene (reference sequence). The CDR3 DNA is TGTGCCAGCAGTTCTAAGCGGGGAGCGTACCAAGAGACCCAGTACTTC. Translated, it gives CASSSKRGAYQETQYF.

This rearrangement joins TRBV7-9 to TRBJ2-2; D unclear. The germline V gene has CDR1 SEHNR and CDR2 FQNEAQ (reference sequence). Trimming took 1 base from V and 6 from J, leaving 3 bases between them. CDR3 size: 12 residues. The CDR3 DNA reads as TGTGCCAGCAGCTTAGATCCCGGGGAGCTGTTTTTT. Encoded protein: CASSLDPGELFF.